Given below is one TCR beta chain in context. What it binds is not known. These data originate in a study of CD4 T cells in relation to SARS-CoV-2 and coronaviruses. Study in general: Convalescent donors were aged roughly 21 to 80, with median roughly 38 years. The HLA restriction of the shared crossreactive spike epitopes was mapped.

Naive or memory CD4+ cells were cultured 1:1 with T cell-depleted PBMCs plus CEF. The germline V and J ends were trimmed by 4 bases and 2 bases, with 13 bases remaining between them. Per germline, CDR1 LNHDA and CDR2 SQIVND (reference sequence). This CDR3 contains 15 residues. Some clones are missing from TCRdb's copy, which holds only in-frame ones; the method was immunoSEQ multiplex PCR. Of about 36,000 clones in the sample, just over 75% were seen once. Sequencing was carried out using memory CD4+ T cells from PBMCs, cultured in vitro. This clonotype originated in an adult with COVID-19. The chain couples TRBV19 to TRBJ2-3, with D possibly TRBD2 on 5 matching bases. The CDR3 region is CASSNLARYTDTQYF. CDR3 coding DNA: TGTGCCAGTAGTAATCTAGCCCGATACACAGATACGCAGTATTTT.